The 25 T cell receptor beta chains below come from one sample, sequenced in a study of blood T cell repertoires in COVID-19. Here immunoSEQ multiplex PCR was the method, and the copy in TCRdb shows in-frame clones only, minus some. This sample has approximately 280,000 clones, with approximately 90% found just once. What was sequenced was peripheral blood. Source of these receptors: a man aged 40-55 years with acute or convalescent COVID-19.

The V call is TRBV20-1, the J call TRBJ2-1; D is uncertain. Trimming removed 7 bases at V and 3 bases at J, with 7 bases between. Germline CDR1 is DFQATT and CDR2 is SNEGSKA (reference sequence). The CDR3 length is 11 residues. The CDR3 DNA follows: TGCAGTGTCCCCTACTACAATGAGCAGTTCTTC. Its protein is CSVPYYNEQFF.

The chain combines TRBV19 with TRBJ1-2; D is perhaps TRBD1 (6 bases). The CDR3 spans 12 residues. Germline V gene sequence: CDR1 LNHDA, CDR2 SQIVND (reference sequence). Trimming took 3 bases from V and 5 from J, leaving 7 bases between them. The CDR3 reads CASSIGQYGYTF. The CDR3 nucleotides read TGTGCCAGTAGTATCGGACAGTATGGCTACACCTTC.

The rearrangement joins TRBV4-1 to TRBJ2-7; 10 bases match TRBD2. This CDR3 is 15 amino acids long. V lost 4 bases, J lost 1 base, and 4 bases stayed unmatched. Germline V gene lookup returns CDR1 MGHRA and CDR2 YSYEKL. CDR3 protein: CASSPTSGESYEQYF. CDR3 nucleotides: TGCGCCAGCAGCCCCACTAGCGGGGAATCCTACGAGCAGTACTTC.

V is TRBV7-8 and J is TRBJ1-6; tentatively, D is TRBD1 (5 bases). CDR3 length: 14 residues. Trimming took 3 bases from V and 6 from J, leaving 9 bases between them. Germline CDR1 and CDR2: SGHVS and FQNEAQ. In nucleotides, the CDR3 is TGTGCCAGCAGCTTTAGACAGTCTAATTCACCCCTCCACTTT. Translated: CASSFRQSNSPLHF.

This chain joins TRBV21-1 and TRBJ2-1; TRBD1 is the table's D call, not checked against the DNA. TRBV21-1 is described as a pseudogene. The CDR3 length is 13 residues. Written as DNA, the CDR3 is TGTGCCAGCAGCAATCAGGGGCTCAATGAGCAGTTCTTC. It codes for CASSNQGLNEQFF.

This sequence joins TRBV6-5 and TRBJ1-5; 7 nucleotides line up with TRBD1. Germline V lookup: CDR1 MNHEY, CDR2 SVGAGI. Losses at the gene ends were 5 bases for V and 7 bases for J; bases not matched to a gene: 5. The CDR3 has 13 residues. DNA of the CDR3: TGTGCCAGCAGTACAGGGGCAGGGCAGCCCCAGCATTTT. Its protein is CASSTGAGQPQHF.

The chain carries TRBV5-1 and TRBJ1-2; D is perhaps TRBD1 (5 bases). V gave up 0 bases and J gave up 4 bases, with 10 bases separating them. CDR3 size: 14 residues. The germline CDR1 and CDR2 sequences are SGHRS and YFSETQ. The CDR3 DNA is TGCGCCAGCAGCTTGGCCGGGGGGACCTATGGCTACACCTTC. Translating it yields CASSLAGGTYGYTF.

The V and J genes are TRBV2 and TRBJ1-6, with D unclear. The CDR3 extends over 13 amino acids. V was shortened by 6 bases and J by 10 bases, with 13 bases between the two germline ends. Germline CDR1 is SNHLY and CDR2 is FYNNEI. The CDR3 loop is CASSARLGSPLHF. DNA of the CDR3: TGTGCCAGCAGCGCAAGACTTGGATCACCCCTCCACTTT.

The V gene is TRBV2, the J gene TRBJ1-1; possibly TRBD1 for D (6 bases). Trimming shortened V by 4 bases and J by 1 base, and 10 bases separated the two germline ends. The CDR3 is 14 residues long. CDR1 and CDR2 from the germline V gene are SNHLY and FYNNEI. The CDR3 DNA reads TGTGCCAGCAGTGTTTGGACAGCGAACACTGAAGCTTTCTTT. Its protein product is CASSVWTANTEAFF. Full variable domain (rest looked up from reference TRBV2 and TRBJ1-1): EPEVTQTPSHQVTQMGQEVILRCVPISNHLYFYWYRQILGQKVEFLVSFYNNEISEKSEIFDDQFSVERPDGSNFTLKIRSTKLEDSAMYFCASSVWTANTEAFFGQGTRLTVV.

CDR3: CASSFHGYNQPQHF. As DNA, the CDR3 is TGTGCCAGCAGCTTTCACGGTTACAATCAGCCCCAGCATTTT. The chain links TRBV5-6 to TRBJ1-5; no clear D gene. Trimming pared 2 bases from V and 3 bases from J, leaving 9 bases between. The CDR3 sequence is 14 residues long. Looked up from germline, CDR1 is SGHDT and CDR2 is YYEEEE.

V and J are TRBV15 and TRBJ2-1; D ambiguous. Germline CDR1 is LNHNV and CDR2 is YYDKDF (reference sequence). The CDR3 is 13 amino acids. Trimming took off 2 bases at V and 9 bases at J, with 11 bases between the two ends. The CDR3: CATSRSPWAEQFF. CDR3 coding DNA: TGTGCCACCAGCAGATCCCCCTGGGCTGAGCAGTTCTTC. The full variable domain, rest sourced from reference TRBV15 and TRBJ2-1, is DAMVIQNPRYQVTQFGKPVTLSCSQTLNHNVMYWYQQKSSQAPKLLFHYYDKDFNNEADTPDNFQSRRPNTSFCFLDIRSPGLGDTAMYLCATSRSPWAEQFFGPGTRLTVL.

The chain links TRBV15 to TRBJ1-2, with D possibly being TRBD1 (5 bases). CDR1 is LNHNV, CDR2 YYDKDF, per germline (reference sequence). The V gene lost 1 base and the J gene lost 3 bases, with 12 bases spanning the gap. This CDR3 is built from 15 residues. CDR3 protein: CATSRAFGGDYGYTF. As DNA, the CDR3 is TGTGCCACCAGCAGAGCTTTTGGGGGGGACTATGGCTACACCTTC. Complete variable domain (other parts from reference TRBV15 and TRBJ1-2): DAMVIQNPRYQVTQFGKPVTLSCSQTLNHNVMYWYQQKSSQAPKLLFHYYDKDFNNEADTPDNFQSRRPNTSFCFLDIRSPGLGDTAMYLCATSRAFGGDYGYTFGSGTRLTVV.

CDR3 protein: CASSRPGTLYYGYTF. CDR3 nucleotide sequence: TGTGCCAGCAGTCGCCCCGGGACACTTTACTATGGCTACACCTTC. The chain recombines TRBV6-2 or TRBV6-3 with TRBJ1-2; a possible D gene is TRBD1 (6 bases). V was cut by 5 bases and J by 3 bases, with 16 bases left in between. The germline V gene has CDR1 MNHEY and CDR2 SVGEGT. The CDR3 sequence is 15 residues long.

This chain uses TRBV6-5 with TRBJ2-3; tentatively, D is TRBD2 (5 bases). From germline, CDR1 is MNHEY and CDR2 SVGAGI. The CDR3 runs to 14 residues. Trimming cost V 6 bases and J 8 bases, with 18 bases left between them. The CDR3 sequence: CASRKGAEAPTQYF. The CDR3 DNA reads TGTGCCAGCAGGAAGGGAGCGGAAGCACCTACGCAGTATTTT.

The chain has TRBV2 and TRBJ2-1, with a tentative D call TRBD2 (6 bases). V shed 7 bases and J shed 6 bases, with 22 bases lying between them. Germline CDR1 SNHLY, CDR2 FYNNEI. The CDR3 has 16 amino acids. CDR3 sequence (DNA): TGTGCCAGCACCCCCCGGCGGGGAGGTGGGTCCAATGAGCAGTTCTTC. It translates to CASTPRRGGGSNEQFF.

The chain combines TRBV12-3 or TRBV12-4 with TRBJ1-2; perhaps TRBD1 as D (6 bases). V was cut by 5 bases and J by 7 bases, with 14 bases left in between. The CDR3 is 13 residues long. The chain's CDR3 is CASSRADRSGYTF. For the CDR3, the DNA is TGTGCCAGCAGTCGGGCAGACAGGAGTGGCTACACCTTC.

In this sample, this clone turned up a few times. The chain has TRBV5-1 and TRBJ2-2, with TRBD1 matching over 7 bases. Losses at the gene ends were 4 bases for V and 2 bases for J; bases not matched to a gene: 5. CDR3 length: 15 residues. The germline CDR1 and CDR2 sequences are SGHRS and YFSETQ. The CDR3 DNA reads TGCGCCAGCAGCCTGACAGGGCTTAACACCGGGGAGCTGTTTTTT. It specifies CASSLTGLNTGELFF. The full variable domain, in which reference TRBV5-1 and TRBJ2-2 provide the parts outside the CDR3, is KAGVTQTPRYLIKTRGQQVTLSCSPISGHRSVSWYQQTPGQGLQFLFEYFSETQRNKGNFPGRFSGRQFSNSRSEMNVSTLELGDSALYLCASSLTGLNTGELFFGEGSRLTVL.

The chain couples TRBV19 to TRBJ2-5; TRBD1 matches 10 bases. CDR3 length: 16 amino acids. V lost 5 bases, J lost 4 bases, and 10 bases stayed unmatched. Germline V CDR1 and CDR2: LNHDA, SQIVND (reference sequence). CDR3 region: CASSPSRDRGRETQYF. The CDR3, as DNA: TGTGCCAGTAGTCCCTCAAGAGACAGGGGGCGAGAGACCCAGTACTTC. The full variable domain, rest sourced from reference TRBV19 and TRBJ2-5, is DGGITQSPKYLFRKEGQNVTLSCEQNLNHDAMYWYRQDPGQGLRLIYYSQIVNDFQKGDIAEGYSVSREKKESFPLTVTSAQKNPTAFYLCASSPSRDRGRETQYFGPGTRLLVL.

V and J are TRBV6-2 or TRBV6-3 and TRBJ1-4; tentative D call: TRBD1 (6 bases). V was trimmed by 4 bases and J by 8 bases, leaving 11 bases between them. This CDR3 is built from 13 residues. Germline lookup yields CDR1 MNHEY and CDR2 SVGEGT. CDR3 sequence: CASSSTGTEKLFF. The CDR3 bases are TGTGCCAGCAGTTCAACAGGGACCGAAAAACTGTTTTTT.

The chain is built from TRBV3-1 (or the pseudogene TRBV3-2) and TRBJ1-1, with TRBD1 matching over 7 bases. CDR1 is LGHDT and CDR2 is YNNKEL in the germline V gene (reference sequence). The CDR3 length is 18 residues. Germline trimming cut 4 bases from V and 4 bases from J; bases unmatched to any gene: 18. The CDR3 region is CASSRQGQNKLVGTEAFF. For the CDR3, the DNA is TGTGCCAGCAGCCGCCAGGGACAGAATAAGTTAGTGGGCACTGAAGCTTTCTTT.

The chain joins TRBV7-2 to TRBJ1-2; D perhaps matches TRBD1 (6 bases). This CDR3 has 15 amino acids. Trimming stripped 5 bases from V and 0 bases from J, with 13 bases between. Germline values: CDR1 SGHTA, CDR2 FQGNSA. CDR3 region: CASSGRQDSNYGYTF. The CDR3 DNA reads as TGTGCCAGCAGCGGTCGACAGGATTCTAACTATGGCTACACCTTC. Looking up the rest from reference TRBV7-2 and TRBJ1-2 gives the full variable domain: GAGVSQSPSNKVTEKGKDVELRCDPISGHTALYWYRQSLGQGLEFLIYFQGNSAPDKSGLPSDRFSAERTGGSVSTLTIQRTQQEDSAVYLCASSGRQDSNYGYTFGSGTRLTVV.

This rearrangement joins TRBV7-7 to TRBJ2-1, with D perhaps TRBD1 (5 bases). Germline V gene sequence: CDR1 SSHAT, CDR2 FNYEAQ (reference sequence). V dropped 5 bases and J dropped 8 bases, with 10 bases sitting between them. The CDR3 covers 12 residues. The CDR3 coding sequence is TGTGCCAGCAGCCGTACAGGCGATGAGCAGTTCTTC. This encodes CASSRTGDEQFF.

The count of this clone is one. This chain joins TRBV7-8 and TRBJ2-7; 10 nucleotides match TRBD1. Per the germline V gene, CDR1 is SGHVS and CDR2 is FQNEAQ. V trimming: 4 bases; J trimming: 3 bases; junction bases outside the gene matches: 9. This CDR3 region has 16 residues. CDR3: CASSYRIGQGVYEQYF. The DNA for the CDR3 is TGTGCCAGCAGCTATCGCATCGGACAGGGGGTCTACGAGCAGTACTTC.

The chain couples TRBV10-2 to TRBJ2-1; possibly TRBD1 for D (5 bases). V was pared by 3 bases and J by 4 bases, with 7 bases between. Germline V CDR1 and CDR2: WSHSY, SAAADI. The CDR3 is 13 amino acids. The CDR3 nucleotides read TGCGCCAGCAGTGAACAGGCTTACAATGAGCAGTTCTTC. Amino acid sequence: CASSEQAYNEQFF.

With regard to this clone: The same CDR3 also results from other DNA sequences found in this sample. The chain employs TRBV7-8 and TRBJ1-1; D is uncertain. The CDR3 has 14 amino acids. V was pared by 0 bases and J by 1 base, with 6 bases between. CDR1 and CDR2 (germline): SGHVS, FQNEAQ. CDR3 residues: CASSLARGNTEAFF. Written as DNA, the CDR3 is TGTGCCAGCAGCTTAGCGCGGGGGAACACTGAAGCTTTCTTT.